The rows below give T cell receptor beta chains drawn from one sample of a study of blood T cells in healthy people across ages. TCRdb reprocessed the 5' RACE reads with MiXCR, giving one entry per CDR3 protein. The profile covers about 1.8 million distinct CDR3 sequences, with about 50% appearing a single time and approximately 2.1% taken by the ten largest. The sequencing sample was made of blood. These receptors were obtained from a middle-aged woman in good health. The CDR3 runs from the conserved cysteine through the conserved F or W. A D gene is named only where the DNA matches it firmly. Part of the rows lack a size; the others show once, few, many or a class for expanded clones.

d_gene: -; abundance: -; j_gene: TRBJ2-5; len: 15; v_gene: TRBV11-2; CDR3aa: CASSLEPGSSGLQYF; CDR3nt: TGTGCCAGCAGCTTAGAGCCGGGGTCTTCCGGTTTGCAGTACTTC
d_gene: -; abundance: -; j_gene: TRBJ1-4; len: 17; v_gene: TRBV6-6; CDR3aa: CASSYSTSRPTNEKLFF; CDR3nt: TGTGCCAGCAGTTACTCCACCTCGCGCCCAACTAATGAAAAACTGTTTTTT
d_gene: TRBD2; abundance: -; j_gene: TRBJ2-1; len: 18; v_gene: TRBV20-1; CDR3aa: CSARDQSGLAGGSYEQFF; CDR3nt: TGCAGTGCTAGAGATCAGTCGGGGCTAGCGGGGGGTTCTTATGAGCAGTTCTTC
d_gene: TRBD1; abundance: -; j_gene: TRBJ2-2; len: 17; v_gene: TRBV5-1; CDR3aa: CASSLKTGGLNTGELFF; CDR3nt: TGCGCCAGCAGCTTGAAGACAGGGGGCTTGAACACCGGGGAGCTGTTTTTT
d_gene: TRBD1; abundance: -; j_gene: TRBJ2-1; len: 15; v_gene: TRBV5-1; CDR3aa: CASSWRQGARNEQFF; CDR3nt: TGCGCCAGCAGCTGGCGACAGGGGGCTCGGAATGAGCAGTTCTTC
d_gene: -; abundance: few; j_gene: TRBJ2-7; len: 17; v_gene: TRBV6-2/TRBV6-3; CDR3aa: CASSRVGGPVGSYEQYF; CDR3nt: TGTGCCAGCAGCAGGGTGGGGGGCCCAGTTGGATCCTACGAGCAGTACTTC
d_gene: -; abundance: -; j_gene: TRBJ2-5; len: 16; v_gene: TRBV20-1; CDR3aa: CSAKHRMTGVQETQYF; CDR3nt: TGCAGTGCGAAACACCGGATGACGGGGGTCCAAGAGACCCAGTACTTC
d_gene: -; abundance: few; j_gene: TRBJ1-5; len: 15; v_gene: TRBV15; CDR3aa: CATSRFRGSNQPQHF; CDR3nt: TGTGCCACCAGCAGATTCAGGGGTAGCAATCAGCCCCAGCATTTT
d_gene: -; abundance: -; j_gene: TRBJ2-7; len: 15; v_gene: TRBV5-1; CDR3aa: CASSLGQRNPYEQYF; CDR3nt: TGCGCCAGCAGCTTGGGCCAAAGAAACCCCTACGAGCAGTACTTC
d_gene: TRBD1; abundance: few; j_gene: TRBJ2-1; len: 14; v_gene: TRBV5-1; CDR3aa: CASSFGQGTNEQFF; CDR3nt: TGCGCCAGCAGCTTTGGACAGGGCACGAATGAGCAGTTCTTC
d_gene: TRBD2; abundance: -; j_gene: TRBJ2-6; len: 18; v_gene: TRBV29-1; CDR3aa: CSVGSNGLAFSGANVLTF; CDR3nt: TGCAGCGTTGGATCTAACGGACTAGCCTTCTCTGGGGCCAACGTCCTGACTTTC